Given below is one T cell receptor (beta chain) in context. Its target is unknown. These data come from a study of CD8+CD57+ T cells in acquired aplastic anemia. As for the study in general: When averaged, DNA from sorted CD4+ and CD8+ cells came to approximately 3 ug. Sequencing produced an average of roughly 11 million reads per healthy donor for CD4+ cells. The study's findings and limits: Patients and controls had CD8+ Simpson's diversity values that were not significantly distinct. Sharing between patients and controls was observed for about 27 CD8+ CDR3 sequences.

The study profiled TCR beta VDJ and CDR3 using genomic DNA as template. MiXCR, run by TCRdb on the reads, gives a single entry per CDR3 protein. This sample has 400,000 to 500,000 distinct CDR3 sequences, with about two thirds found just once. The CDR3 consists of 14 residues. After removal of 6 bases from V and 4 bases from J, the junction contained 3 bases not matched to a gene. CDR1 and CDR2 (germline): MNHEY, SVGAGI. Material for sequencing was sorted CD4+, CD8+, or CD8+CD57+ T cells (not recorded which) from PBMCs. This chain links TRBV6-5 with TRBJ2-1; 10 nucleotides line up with TRBD1. The TCR originated in a human donor in good health, serving as a control. The CDR3 reads CASSGGQGYNEQFF. The CDR3 DNA follows: TGTGCCAGCAGCGGGGGACAGGGGTACAATGAGCAGTTCTTC.